Following are 9 T cell receptor beta chains from one sample sequenced in a study of CD8 T cells in Susac syndrome. A quantity of about 0.5 to 1 ug RNA underwent reverse transcription using random hexamers. TCRdb fed the immunoSEQ multiplex PCR reads into MiXCR, producing one record per CDR3 protein. The top ten hold approximately 0.15% of the sample, which has roughly 220,000 distinct CDR3 sequences, approximately 94% seen once. Sequencing was performed on CD4+ T cells from PBMCs. These receptors all stem from a human donor with Susac syndrome.

The CDR3: CASSLEGQGNEKLFF. The DNA for the CDR3 is TGTGCCAGCAGCCTAGAAGGACAGGGTAATGAAAAACTGTTTTTT. This rearrangement joins TRBV7-9 to TRBJ1-4; 8 bases are shared with TRBD1. CDR1 and CDR2 from the germline V gene are SEHNR and FQNEAQ (reference sequence). CDR3 length: 15 amino acids. The junction had 6 bases not matched to a gene; V was cut back by 5 bases and J by 4 bases.

The rearrangement uses TRBV19 and TRBJ2-1, with D possibly being TRBD1 or TRBD2 (6 bases each). The CDR3 covers 16 residues. In germline, CDR1 is LNHDA, CDR2 SQIVND (reference sequence). The germline V and J ends were trimmed by 3 bases and 10 bases, with 22 bases remaining between them. The DNA for the CDR3 is TGTGCCAGTAGTATTGGCGGGACACCCCCGGGAGAGGAGCAGTTCTTC. This gives the protein CASSIGGTPPGEEQFF. The full variable domain, in which reference TRBV19 and TRBJ2-1 provide the parts outside the CDR3, is DGGITQSPKYLFRKEGQNVTLSCEQNLNHDAMYWYRQDPGQGLRLIYYSQIVNDFQKGDIAEGYSVSREKKESFPLTVTSAQKNPTAFYLCASSIGGTPPGEEQFFGPGTRLTVL.

This chain links TRBV20-1 with TRBJ2-5, with 10 nucleotides matching TRBD2. V was clipped by 6 bases and J by 3 bases; unmatched bases: 7. Germline V gives CDR1 DFQATT, CDR2 SNEGSKA (reference sequence). There are 14 residues in the CDR3. DNA for the CDR3: TGCAGTGCCATAGATAGCGGGGGGAAAGAGACCCAGTACTTC. It yields the protein CSAIDSGGKETQYF.

The chain links TRBV29-1 to TRBJ1-2, with 12 positions matching TRBD1. The V segment lost 4 bases and the J segment 2 bases; nucleotides outside the gene matches: 2. The germline gives CDR1 SQVTM, CDR2 ANQGSEA. The CDR3 extends over 14 amino acids. As DNA, the CDR3 is TGCAGCGTTGCGGGACAGGGGGCGAACTATGGCTACACCTTC. Translating it yields CSVAGQGANYGYTF.

The chain combines TRBV29-1 with TRBJ1-2; 7 bases line up with TRBD1. The CDR3 consists of 13 residues. J lost 4 bases, V lost 7 bases, and 9 bases had no gene match. The germline V gene encodes CDR1 SQVTM and CDR2 ANQGSEA. CDR3 nucleotide sequence: TGCAGCGCTTGGGACAGCAACCTCTATGGCTACACCTTC. It yields the protein CSAWDSNLYGYTF.

This chain connects TRBV21-1 to TRBJ1-1. TRBV21-1 constitutes a pseudogene. The CDR3 covers 16 residues. The CDR3: CASSKALVMRATEAFF. CDR3 sequence (DNA): TGTGCCAGCAGCAAAGCGCTGGTGATGAGAGCCACTGAAGCTTTCTTT.

As regards this clonotype: A read error may account for a junction end that differs from germline. This chain's CDR3 is CASKSSGNTVYF. The DNA of the CDR3 is TGTGCCAGTAAGAGCTCTGGAAACACCGTATATTTT. This chain uses TRBV6-5 with TRBJ1-3, with D uncertain. Germline V gene lookup returns CDR1 MNHEY and CDR2 SVGAGI. There are 12 residues in the CDR3.

The chain has TRBV7-2 and TRBJ2-5; 9 bases agree with TRBD1. The junction had 4 bases not matched to a gene; V was cut back by 1 base and J by 4 bases. Looked up from germline, CDR1 is SGHTA and CDR2 is FQGNSA. The CDR3 runs 15 residues. The CDR3, as DNA: TGTGCCAGCAGCTTAGGGACAGGGGAAGGAGAGACCCAGTACTTC. It yields the protein CASSLGTGEGETQYF.

This clonotype was detected once. The chain has TRBV3-1 and TRBJ1-5; 7 bases match TRBD1. Germline CDR1 LGHDT, CDR2 YNNKEL (reference sequence). The CDR3 consists of 15 residues. The V segment lost 1 base and the J segment 6 bases; nucleotides outside the gene matches: 6. CDR3 nucleotide sequence: TGTGCCAGCAGCCAAGGACAGGGTCGTCGTCAGCCCCAGCATTTT. This encodes CASSQGQGRRQPQHF.